A selection of T cell receptor beta chains follows, all from one sample in a study of spatial heterogeneity in lung cancer. TCRdb used MiXCR to reprocess the 5' RACE reads, holding one entry per CDR3 protein. This table holds tens of thousands of distinct CDR3 sequences, around 12% found once. Here the sequenced sample was PBMCs, taken at surgery. These receptors were collected from a male donor with early-stage non-small cell lung cancer. Each CDR3 is given with its conserved first and last residue. A D gene is named only where the DNA matches it firmly. A clone size is listed for some rows: how often the clone was seen (once, few, many), or a class if it is expanded.

size	V	J	D	CDR3	DNA
many	TRBV29-1	TRBJ2-7	TRBD1	CSVRGGPGTYEQYF	TGCAGCGTGAGAGGGGGCCCTGGGACCTACGAGCAGTACTTC
many	TRBV6-2/TRBV6-3	TRBJ1-5	TRBD1	CASSIRTGGPDQPQHF	TGTGCCAGCAGTATCCGGACAGGGGGCCCTGATCAGCCCCAGCATTTT
many	TRBV10-3	TRBJ1-4	.	CAIGNAGIATNEKLFF	TGTGCCATCGGAAATGCAGGGATAGCAACTAATGAAAAACTGTTTTTT
.	TRBV20-1	TRBJ2-5	TRBD2	CSATGTSGGQETQYF	TGCAGTGCTACTGGGACTAGCGGGGGCCAAGAGACCCAGTACTTC
.	TRBV10-3	TRBJ1-5	.	CAISPLGFDQPQHF	TGTGCCATCTCTCCCCTGGGGTTCGATCAGCCCCAGCATTTT
few	TRBV6-2/TRBV6-3	TRBJ2-7	TRBD2	CASLPTLAGGSSYEQYF	TGTGCCAGCCTCCCGACCCTAGCGGGGGGTAGCTCCTACGAGCAGTACTTC
.	TRBV14	TRBJ2-1	TRBD1	CASSLNRGNEQFF	TGTGCCAGCAGCCTAAACAGGGGCAATGAGCAGTTCTTC
.	TRBV28	TRBJ2-7	TRBD2	CASRNPGGVNEQYF	TGTGCCAGCAGAAACCCGGGGGGGGTAAACGAGCAGTACTTC
many	TRBV6-5	TRBJ2-6	.	CASSADGGGANVLTF	TGTGCCAGCAGTGCCGACGGAGGGGGAGCCAACGTCCTGACTTTC
many	TRBV7-3	TRBJ1-6	TRBD1	CASSVTGERNSPLHF	TGTGCCAGCAGCGTGACAGGGGAGCGGAATTCACCCCTCCACTTT
once	TRBV6-1	TRBJ1-5	TRBD1	CASTDSDRGTRNQPQHF	TGTGCCAGCACCGACTCAGACAGGGGAACTCGCAATCAGCCCCAGCATTTT
many	TRBV6-5	TRBJ1-2	TRBD1	CASSTGQGSSGYTF	TGTGCCAGCAGTACGGGACAGGGAAGCTCGGGCTACACCTTC
few	TRBV6-2/TRBV6-3	TRBJ1-1	.	CASSLGRGTEAFF	TGTGCCAGCAGCCTGGGACGAGGGACTGAAGCTTTCTTT
few	TRBV24-1	TRBJ2-4	.	CATSDREANIQYF	TGTGCCACCAGTGACAGGGAAGCAAACATTCAGTACTTC
few	TRBV3-1	TRBJ2-7	.	CASSQVPVEQYF	TGTGCCAGCAGCCAAGTTCCAGTCGAGCAGTACTTC
.	TRBV3-1	TRBJ2-7	TRBD1	CASSQADRGPGEQYF	TGTGCCAGCAGCCAAGCGGACAGGGGTCCTGGGGAGCAGTACTTC
.	TRBV10-3	TRBJ2-2	TRBD1	CAISKGTGGTGELFF	TGTGCCATCAGCAAGGGGACAGGGGGCACCGGGGAGCTGTTTTTT
few	TRBV20-1	TRBJ1-2	TRBD1	CSARVTGTGKRVGYTF	TGCAGTGCTAGAGTAACCGGGACAGGGAAACGGGTTGGCTACACCTTC
.	TRBV28	TRBJ2-1	.	CASSPPGPVHEQFF	TGTGCCAGCAGTCCCCCCGGCCCGGTCCATGAGCAGTTCTTC
few	TRBV28	TRBJ1-2	TRBD1	CASSLWKGQGGHGYTF	TGTGCCAGCAGTTTATGGAAGGGACAGGGAGGACATGGCTACACCTTC
few	TRBV7-2	TRBJ2-5	.	CASSLGRGARETQYF	TGTGCCAGCAGCTTAGGCCGGGGGGCCCGCGAGACCCAGTACTTC
.	TRBV6-6	TRBJ1-3	.	CAGSPPGGHTIYF	TGTGCCGGCAGTCCCCCGGGAGGGCACACCATATATTTT
few	TRBV24-1	TRBJ1-5	.	CATSGVAQPQHF	TGTGCCACCAGTGGGGTGGCTCAGCCCCAGCATTTT
many	TRBV28	TRBJ2-2	.	CASRGGTGELFF	TGTGCCAGCAGAGGGGGCACCGGGGAGCTGTTTTTT
.	TRBV5-5	TRBJ2-3	TRBD1	CASSQGQGKVTDTQYF	TGTGCCAGCAGCCAGGGACAGGGAAAGGTCACAGATACGCAGTATTTT
.	TRBV25-1	TRBJ2-2	.	CASSVFWQGGELFF	.
.	TRBV20-1	TRBJ2-1	TRBD1	CSASGTGGVRNEQFF	TGCAGTGCTAGCGGGACAGGGGGCGTTCGGAATGAGCAGTTCTTC
few	TRBV12-3/TRBV12-4	TRBJ2-1	TRBD2	CASSILAGDNEQFF	TGTGCCAGCAGCATACTAGCGGGTGACAATGAGCAGTTCTTC
.	TRBV20-1	TRBJ2-7	.	CSATLGTFYEQYF	TGCAGTGCAACCCTCGGGACATTTTACGAGCAGTACTTC
.	TRBV30	TRBJ2-7	TRBD1	CAWSVLRQGSYEQYF	TGTGCCTGGAGTGTACTTCGACAGGGATCCTACGAGCAGTACTTC
many	TRBV25-1	TRBJ2-7	TRBD1	CASSDGTAPYEQYF	TGTGCCAGCAGTGACGGGACAGCTCCCTACGAGCAGTACTTC
few	TRBV9	TRBJ2-2	TRBD2	CASSHGLAGGKNTGELFF	TGTGCCAGCAGCCATGGACTAGCGGGAGGGAAGAACACCGGGGAGCTGTTTTTT
few	TRBV11-2	TRBJ2-3	.	CASSLEAPDTQYF	TGTGCCAGCAGCTTAGAGGCGCCGGATACGCAGTATTTT
.	TRBV25-1	TRBJ1-1	.	CASSKTARNTEAFF	TGTGCCAGCAGCAAGACAGCGCGGAACACTGAAGCTTTCTTT
.	TRBV3-1	TRBJ2-1	TRBD1	CASSPRQGEWDEQFF	TGTGCCAGCAGCCCGAGACAGGGGGAGTGGGATGAGCAGTTCTTC
many	TRBV7-9	TRBJ2-2	.	CASSFQAGELFF	TGTGCCAGCAGCTTCCAGGCCGGGGAGCTGTTTTTT
few	TRBV7-9	TRBJ2-3	TRBD2	CASSPSGSGDTQYF	TGTGCCAGCAGCCCGAGCGGGAGTGGAGATACGCAGTATTTT
.	TRBV6-1	TRBJ2-3	.	CATGRRTDTQYF	TGTGCCACCGGTCGCCGGACAGATACGCAGTATTTT
.	TRBV12-3/TRBV12-4	TRBJ2-7	TRBD1	CASSLGDRAHEQYF	TGTGCCAGCAGTTTGGGGGACAGGGCCCACGAGCAGTACTTC
few	TRBV10-2	TRBJ2-7	.	CATRDGGNYEQYF	TGCGCCACCCGGGACGGAGGGAACTACGAGCAGTACTTC
.	TRBV6-2/TRBV6-3	TRBJ1-2	.	CASSDSDGYTF	TGTGCCAGCTCGGACAGCGATGGCTACACCTTC
many	TRBV29-1	TRBJ1-1	.	CSVGGAEVNTEAFF	TGCAGCGTTGGGGGGGCAGAGGTGAACACTGAAGCTTTCTTT
.	TRBV10-3	TRBJ1-6	.	CAISEGRPEHSPLHF	TGTGCCATCAGTGAGGGGCGACCGGAGCATTCACCCCTCCACTTT
many	TRBV11-2	TRBJ2-2	TRBD1	CASSSWTGSTGELFF	TGTGCCAGCAGCTCGTGGACAGGGTCCACCGGGGAGCTGTTTTTT
many	TRBV6-2/TRBV6-3	TRBJ1-1	.	CASSGDANKAFF	TGTGCCAGCAGCGGGGACGCGAACAAAGCTTTCTTT
few	TRBV6-2/TRBV6-3	TRBJ2-1	TRBD1	CASSYYRQGARSGSYNEQFF	TGTGCCAGCAGTTACTACCGACAGGGGGCGCGAAGCGGGAGTTACAATGAGCAGTTCTTC
few	TRBV5-1	TRBJ2-5	TRBD2	CASSQGLAGAQETQYF	TGCGCCAGCAGCCAGGGACTAGCGGGGGCACAAGAGACCCAGTACTTC
.	TRBV20-1	TRBJ2-7	.	CSARDWDYEQYF	TGCAGTGCTAGAGATTGGGACTACGAGCAGTACTTC
.	TRBV28	TRBJ2-5	TRBD2	CASSTLAGGVETQYF	TGTGCCAGCAGTACCCTAGCGGGGGGTGTAGAGACCCAGTACTTC
.	TRBV2	TRBJ2-7	.	CASSGKAVRRASYEQYF	TGTGCCAGCAGCGGGAAAGCTGTGAGGAGGGCCTCCTACGAGCAGTACTTC
.	TRBV25-1	TRBJ2-7	.	CATRSVPDEQYF	TGTGCCACCAGGTCGGTCCCTGACGAGCAGTACTTC
.	TRBV6-5	TRBJ2-7	.	CASSFLSKYEQYF	TGTGCCAGCAGTTTCCTCAGTAAATACGAGCAGTACTTC
many	TRBV7-2	TRBJ2-7	.	CASSPRPGSGEQYF	TGTGCCAGCAGCCCCAGGCCAGGGTCGGGAGAGCAGTACTTC
.	TRBV7-3	TRBJ2-1	TRBD2	CASSLTVGGRYNEQFF	TGTGCCAGCAGCTTAACAGTGGGCGGGAGGTACAATGAGCAGTTCTTC